This T cell receptor (beta chain) was identified in a study of T cells after yellow fever vaccination. Study background: Any fraction with a low cell number was prepared using SMART-Seq v4 Ultra Low Input.

TCRdb recomputed calls from the 5' RACE reads with MiXCR, one row per CDR3 protein. The profile covers over 110,000 distinct CDR3 sequences, with 7.7% appearing a single time and less than 0.85% taken by the ten largest. This clonotype has ten or more counts. The V end lost 0 bases, the J end lost 0 bases, and 11 bases lay between the germline ends. The CDR3 runs to 17 residues. CDR1 and CDR2 from the germline V gene are SGHTA and FQGNSA. The material sequenced was CD4+ T cells sorted from PBMCs, taken 5 days after the yellow fever booster vaccination. This chain connects TRBV7-2 to TRBJ2-2; D is unresolved. The TCR originated in a young man who received the YFV17D yellow fever vaccine. The CDR3 nucleotides are TGTGCCAGCAGCTTAGCCGTCGGGCCGGCGAACACCGGGGAGCTGTTTTTT. It codes for CASSLAVGPANTGELFF.